This TCR beta chain derives from a study of blood T cell repertoires in COVID-19. Study in general: The analysed material was cDNA or gDNA that came from T cells, B-cell-depleted T cells, or PBMCs.

Assay: immunoSEQ multiplex PCR; the TCRdb copy retains only in-frame clones and omits some. The sample has fewer than 200,000 clones, approximately 83% seen once. This clonotype was obtained from a man in his sixties or seventies with active or convalescent COVID-19. The sample comprised peripheral blood.

The CDR3 reads CASSSGQGSQPQHF. Written as DNA, the CDR3 is TGTGCCAGCAGCTCGGGACAGGGGTCTCAGCCCCAGCATTTT. The chain couples TRBV7-9 to TRBJ1-5; 10 nucleotides agree with TRBD1. The CDR3 covers 14 residues. J was trimmed by 6 bases and V by 4 bases; bases with no gene match: 3. The germline V gene has CDR1 SEHNR and CDR2 FQNEAQ (reference sequence). The whole variable domain, filled in from reference TRBV7-9 and TRBJ1-5, reads DTGVSQNPRHKITKRGQNVTFRCDPISEHNRLYWYRQTLGQGPEFLTYFQNEAQLEKSRLLSDRFSAERPKGSFSTLEIQRTEQGDSAMYLCASSSGQGSQPQHFGDGTRLSIL.